Presented here are 16 T cell receptor beta chains from one specimen sequenced in a study of T cell responses to AZD1222 COVID-19 vaccine. Assay used: immunoSEQ multiplex PCR; TCRdb lists only in-frame clones, some missing. The sample gives some 150,000 clones, about nine tenths of which show up once; about 1.7% is in the top ten. The source material was peripheral blood, sampled on day 0 of AZD1222 vaccination. These receptors originate from an adult in good health.

The chain couples TRBV9 to TRBJ2-5; 7 bases agree with TRBD2. The junction had 13 bases not matched to a gene; V was cut back by 3 bases and J by 5 bases. This CDR3 is built from 16 residues. CDR1 SGDLS and CDR2 YYNGEE come from the germline V gene. This CDR3 is CASSGTRWEGLETQYF. The CDR3 DNA reads as TGTGCCAGCAGCGGTACACGGTGGGAGGGCCTGGAGACCCAGTACTTC.

This chain connects TRBV19 to TRBJ1-1, with 8 positions matching TRBD1. The V segment lost 7 bases and the J segment 7 bases; nucleotides outside the gene matches: 5. The germline CDR1 and CDR2 sequences are LNHDA and SQIVND (reference sequence). The CDR3 has 12 residues. The CDR3 sequence: CASNGQGDEAFF. The DNA of the CDR3 is TGTGCCAGTAACGGACAGGGTGATGAAGCTTTCTTT.

V usage is TRBV7-9 and J usage is TRBJ2-7, with D hard to call. The V gene lost 6 bases and the J gene lost 3 bases, with 12 bases spanning the gap. The CDR3 length is 13 residues. The V gene's germline CDR1 is SEHNR and CDR2 FQNEAQ (reference sequence). CDR3 sequence: CASRSNPSYEQYF. The CDR3 nucleotides are TGTGCCAGCAGATCAAACCCGAGCTACGAGCAGTACTTC.

This chain uses TRBV4-1 with TRBJ2-1, with TRBD2 matching over 7 bases. The CDR3 contains 16 residues. Germline V gives CDR1 MGHRA, CDR2 YSYEKL. Unmatched junction bases numbered 7, after V lost 0 bases and J lost 5 bases. CDR3 loop: CASSQELSSGNNEQFF. The DNA for the CDR3 is TGCGCCAGCAGCCAAGAACTATCTAGCGGAAACAATGAGCAGTTCTTC.

The chain couples TRBV6-1 to TRBJ2-7; D unclear. Deletions cut 2 bases from V and 2 bases from J, with 10 bases between. Germline-derived CDR1 and CDR2 are MNHNS and SASEGT. CDR3 length: 14 amino acids. CDR3 DNA sequence: TGTGCCAGCAGTGAAAATTGGGTGGCCTACGAGCAGTACTTC. As protein: CASSENWVAYEQYF.

The V and J genes are TRBV5-1 and TRBJ2-7; 8 bases are shared with TRBD1. Germline V gene lookup returns CDR1 SGHRS and CDR2 YFSETQ. The CDR3 length is 15 residues. The V segment lost 1 base and the J segment 2 bases; nucleotides outside the gene matches: 5. CDR3 sequence (DNA): TGCGCCAGCAGCTTGACGGGACAGGCTACCTACGAGCAGTACTTC. Amino acids: CASSLTGQATYEQYF.

The chain recombines TRBV28 with TRBJ1-5; D not certain. The germline V and J ends were trimmed by 6 bases and 2 bases, with 8 bases remaining between them. The CDR3 runs to 13 residues. The germline V gene has CDR1 MDHEN and CDR2 SYDVKM. The CDR3 coding sequence is TGTGCCAGCAGATCAGAGGGCAATCAGCCCCAGCATTTT. Translation gives CASRSEGNQPQHF.

The chain employs TRBV11-1 and TRBJ1-1, with D perhaps TRBD1 (5 bases). The V gene lost 1 base and the J gene lost 4 bases, with 16 bases spanning the gap. Germline loops: CDR1 SGHAT, CDR2 FQDESV (reference sequence). This CDR3 is built from 16 residues. The CDR3 is CASSLDPGQGGTEAFF. For the CDR3, the DNA is TGTGCCAGCAGCTTAGACCCTGGGCAGGGCGGCACTGAAGCTTTCTTT.

The chain is built from TRBV7-9 and TRBJ1-1; a weak D match, TRBD1 (6 bases). Trimming cost V 4 bases and J 7 bases, with 10 bases left between them. Per the germline V gene, CDR1 is SEHNR and CDR2 is FQNEAQ (reference sequence). The CDR3 length is 12 residues. As DNA, the CDR3 is TGTGCCAGCAGCTACGCGACAGGTGAAGCTTTCTTT. Translation: CASSYATGEAFF.

The count of this clone is one. The V gene is TRBV25-1, the J gene TRBJ1-1; no definite D call. Trimming cost V 10 bases and J 1 base, with 13 bases left between them. The V gene's germline CDR1 is MGHDK and CDR2 SYGVNS. The CDR3 consists of 13 residues. The CDR3 loop is CATRNFENTEAFF. DNA for the CDR3: TGTGCCACCCGCAACTTCGAGAACACTGAAGCTTTCTTT.

This rearrangement joins TRBV5-4 to TRBJ2-2; either TRBD1 or TRBD2 may supply D (5 bases each). The CDR3 has 14 amino acids. V was pared by 6 bases and J by 0 bases, with 9 bases between. Germline V lookup: CDR1 SGHNT, CDR2 YYREEE (reference sequence). CDR3 nucleotide sequence: TGTGCCAGCAAGAGGGACGCGAACACCGGGGAGCTGTTTTTT. It specifies CASKRDANTGELFF.

The chain uses TRBV6-2 or TRBV6-3 and TRBJ2-2; 9 nucleotides match TRBD2. CDR1 and CDR2 (germline): MNHEY, SVGEGT. The CDR3 contains 16 residues. Trimming cost V 2 bases and J 7 bases; bases outside gene matches: 8. DNA of the CDR3: TGTGCCAGCAGTTACCGGGGACTAGCCGGGTTCGGGGAGCTGTTTTTT. Translation: CASSYRGLAGFGELFF.

This clone was recorded once. The chain links TRBV7-2 to TRBJ2-7; TRBD2 aligns across 11 bases. This CDR3 has 13 residues. The germline CDR1 and CDR2 sequences are SGHTA and FQGNSA. V was clipped by 5 bases and J by 6 bases; unmatched bases: 3. The CDR3 reads CASSISGRGEQYF. CDR3 DNA sequence: TGTGCCAGCAGCATTAGCGGGAGGGGCGAGCAGTACTTC.

The rearrangement joins TRBV19 to TRBJ1-5, with 8 bases fitting TRBD1. CDR3 length equals 16 residues. The V gene's germline CDR1 is LNHDA and CDR2 SQIVND (reference sequence). V shed 9 bases and J 0 bases; nucleotides not matched to a gene: 10. The CDR3 DNA sequence: TGTGCCAGCAACACAGGACAGGGAAATAGCAATCAGCCCCAGCATTTT. Amino acid sequence: CASNTGQGNSNQPQHF.

This clone was seen a handful of times. The chain has TRBV27 and TRBJ1-2; 10 bases fit TRBD1. The germline CDR1 and CDR2 sequences are MNHEY and SMNVEV (reference sequence). V was pared by 3 bases and J by 4 bases, with 5 bases of the junction left unmatched. The CDR3 contains 15 residues. The CDR3, as DNA: TGTGCCAGCAGTTTGGGACAGGGGTTGATCTATGGCTACACCTTC. Amino acids: CASSLGQGLIYGYTF.

The CDR3 loop is CASSLGIYEQYF. As DNA, the CDR3 is TGTGCCAGCAGCTTAGGTATCTACGAGCAGTACTTC. The chain combines TRBV11-2 with TRBJ2-7; D call uncertain. The CDR3 is made up of 12 amino acids. V lost 1 base to trimming and J lost 3 bases, with 4 bases between them. The germline V gene has CDR1 SGHAT and CDR2 FQNNGV.